These 8 T cell receptor beta chains share one sample of origin, sequenced in a study of CD8+CD57+ T cells in acquired aplastic anemia. CDR3 and TCR beta VDJ profiling relied on genomic DNA as the template. In TCRdb, the reads were re-called with MiXCR into one record per CDR3 protein. This sample carries tens of thousands of distinct CDR3 sequences, about 73% of them seen once, and the ten largest clones take around 31%. The sequenced material came from sorted CD4+, CD8+, or CD8+CD57+ T cells (not recorded which) from PBMCs. The receptors here all came from a human donor in good health, serving as a control.

J is TRBJ2-2 and V is TRBV6-1; D might be TRBD2 (6 bases). Trimming shortened V by 9 bases and J by 7 bases, and 15 bases separated the two germline ends. From germline, CDR1 is MNHNS and CDR2 SASEGT. CDR3 length equals 13 residues. This CDR3 reads CASSYSGLGELFF. CDR3 coding DNA: TGTGCCAGTTCTTATAGCGGACTCGGGGAGCTGTTTTTT.

In its sample, this clonotype is large. This sequence joins TRBV2 and TRBJ2-7; D is undetermined. Germline V CDR1 and CDR2: SNHLY, FYNNEI. Trimming took 3 bases from V and 1 from J, leaving 4 bases between them. CDR3 length: 12 residues. The CDR3 loop reads CASSERSYEQYF. CDR3 sequence (DNA): TGTGCCAGCAGTGAGCGATCCTACGAGCAGTACTTC.

The chain employs TRBV19 and TRBJ2-1, with 7 bases lining up with TRBD1. V shed 4 bases, J shed 3 bases, and the junction held 3 bases outside the gene matches. Germline V lookup: CDR1 LNHDA, CDR2 SQIVND (reference sequence). The CDR3 is 14 amino acids. The CDR3: CASSTWDSYNEQFF. CDR3 sequence (DNA): TGTGCCAGTAGTACCTGGGACAGCTACAATGAGCAGTTCTTC. Variable domain in full (rest from reference TRBV19 and TRBJ2-1): DGGITQSPKYLFRKEGQNVTLSCEQNLNHDAMYWYRQDPGQGLRLIYYSQIVNDFQKGDIAEGYSVSREKKESFPLTVTSAQKNPTAFYLCASSTWDSYNEQFFGPGTRLTVL.

By sample fraction, this clonotype is medium-sized. The CDR3 bases are TGTGCCAGCAGCGTGGGAGGGTCGTCCTACGAGCAGTACTTC. Residues: CASSVGGSSYEQYF. The rearrangement links TRBV9 to TRBJ2-7, with 7 bases lining up with TRBD2. The CDR3 sequence is 14 residues long. Trimming at V came to 2 bases and at J to 1 base, leaving 3 bases not matched to a gene. Germline lookup yields CDR1 SGDLS and CDR2 YYNGEE.

This chain connects TRBV5-1 to TRBJ2-7, with 7 bases lining up with TRBD2. From germline, CDR1 is SGHRS and CDR2 YFSETQ. J lost 3 bases, V lost 4 bases, and 13 bases had no gene match. The CDR3 has 16 amino acids. The CDR3 is CASSMRRGSGGYEQYF. The CDR3 coding sequence is TGCGCCAGCAGCATGCGGCGGGGGTCTGGGGGCTACGAGCAGTACTTC.

This chain joins TRBV24-1 and TRBJ2-5; TRBD1 matches at 7 bases. Germline trimming cut 6 bases from V and 5 bases from J; bases unmatched to any gene: 2. Germline V gene sequence: CDR1 KGHDR, CDR2 SFDVKD. This CDR3 is built from 12 residues. The CDR3 DNA sequence: TGTGCCACCAGTCTACAGGGGGAGACCCAGTACTTC. It translates to CATSLQGETQYF.

DNA for the CDR3: TGTGCCAGCAGTGAAGTTCAGTCGTATGAGCAGTTCTTC. Translated: CASSEVQSYEQFF. This sequence joins TRBV2 and TRBJ2-1; D is uncertain. This CDR3 has 13 residues. The germline V gene encodes CDR1 SNHLY and CDR2 FYNNEI. Trimming left V 1 base short and J 8 bases short, with 9 bases between. The full variable domain, rest sourced from reference TRBV2 and TRBJ2-1, is EPEVTQTPSHQVTQMGQEVILRCVPISNHLYFYWYRQILGQKVEFLVSFYNNEISEKSEIFDDQFSVERPDGSNFTLKIRSTKLEDSAMYFCASSEVQSYEQFFGPGTRLTVL.

This clonotype was found once. J is TRBJ2-7 and V is TRBV10-3; TRBD2 agrees at 9 bases. V was clipped by 3 bases and J by 4 bases; unmatched bases: 4. Germline assignment: CDR1 ENHRY and CDR2 SYGVKD. The CDR3 covers 14 residues. The CDR3 is CAISDSGREYEQYV. In DNA, the CDR3 is TGTGCCATCAGTGATAGCGGGAGAGAATACGAGCAGTACGTC.